The present T cell receptor beta chain was sequenced within a study of cytomegalovirus exposure and HLA in healthy donors. Study outcomes and limitations: Only CMV serostatus was available as immune exposure information.

Use of 60 Vbeta and 13 Jbeta primers characterized the PCR. Libraries were prepared by immunoSEQ multiplex PCR; TCRdb keeps only in-frame clonotypes and omits some of them. The sample yields 150,000 to 200,000 clones, about 85% seen once. Comment on this clone: Its antigen is still unknown.

The sequencing sample was made of PBMCs. The source is a man aged 18 to 29 in good health and CMV-seronegative.

CDR3 sequence (DNA): TGTGCCAGCAGTTACTCCCCAGGGATCTACGAGCAGTACTTC. Its protein is CASSYSPGIYEQYF. The chain joins TRBV6-6 to TRBJ2-7; weak D call: TRBD1 (5 bases). The ends were cut back, 0 bases at V and 3 bases at J, with 9 bases in the middle. This CDR3 spans 14 amino acids. Looked up from germline, CDR1 is MNHNY and CDR2 is SVGAGI (reference sequence).